Listed below are T cell receptor beta chains from one sample, sequenced in a study of control samples from healthy donors and cancer patients. Only in-frame clones appear in the TCRdb table, and some are missing; sequencing was by immunoSEQ multiplex PCR. The sample records roughly 180,000 clones, about 91% being singletons. The source material was blood. These receptors all stem from a woman aged 40 to 50 in good health. The CDR3 runs from the conserved cysteine through the conserved F or W. A D gene is named only where the DNA matches it firmly. Size is stated for part of the rows, as once, few or many counts, or as a class when the clone is expanded.

D	size	V	J	CDR3	DNA
.	.	TRBV2	TRBJ2-3	CASSERTETDTQYF	TGTGCCAGCAGTGAACGGACAGAAACAGATACGCAGTATTTT
.	.	TRBV5-1	TRBJ2-7	CASSQDSGGRAYEQYF	TGCGCCAGCAGCCAGGACTCAGGGGGGCGGGCCTACGAGCAGTACTTC
.	.	TRBV4-1	TRBJ2-1	CASSPQAPVGGEQFF	TGCGCCAGCAGCCCCCAGGCCCCAGTGGGTGGTGAGCAGTTCTTC
.	.	TRBV19	TRBJ2-1	CASRRTENSYNEQFF	TGTGCCAGTAGAAGAACAGAAAACTCCTACAATGAGCAGTTCTTC
TRBD2	.	TRBV11-2	TRBJ2-1	CASRTSGGGNYNEQFF	TGTGCCAGCAGAACTAGCGGGGGGGGAAACTACAATGAGCAGTTCTTC
.	.	TRBV13	TRBJ1-6	CASSSRTVSPLHF	TGTGCCAGCAGCTCCCGGACAGTTTCACCCCTCCACTTT
.	.	TRBV7-2	TRBJ1-1	CASSLYMVNTEAFF	TGTGCCAGCAGCTTATACATGGTGAACACTGAAGCTTTCTTT
.	.	TRBV4-1	TRBJ1-2	CASSRTDSPYGYTF	TGCGCCAGCAGCCGAACGGACAGCCCGTATGGCTACACCTTC
.	.	TRBV6-6	TRBJ2-7	CASSPGQKSSYEQYF	TGTGCCAGCAGCCCCGGACAGAAAAGCTCCTACGAGCAGTACTTC
TRBD1	.	TRBV19	TRBJ1-1	CASSIMGQGAFF	TGTGCCAGTAGTATTATGGGACAGGGGGCTTTCTTT
TRBD2	.	TRBV29-1	TRBJ2-3	CSVSTSGGAGDTQYF	TGCAGCGTGTCGACTAGCGGGGGGGCAGGAGATACGCAGTATTTT
.	.	TRBV7-9	TRBJ2-1	CASSLPLGAFF	TGTGCCAGCAGCTTACCTCTCGGGGCCTTCTTC
TRBD1	.	TRBV6-5	TRBJ1-4	CASRLQGLDEKLFF	TGTGCCAGCAGATTACAGGGGTTAGATGAAAAACTGTTTTTT
.	.	TRBV19	TRBJ1-1	CASFRSGSAEAFF	TGTGCCAGTTTTAGGAGTGGTTCGGCTGAAGCTTTCTTT
.	.	TRBV3-1/TRBV3-2	TRBJ1-2	CASSPDDNYGYTF	TGTGCCAGCAGCCCAGATGACAACTATGGCTACACCTTC
.	once	TRBV5-1	TRBJ1-2	CASSLRTPTLDGYTF	TGCGCCAGCAGCTTACGGACACCCACTTTGGATGGCTACACCTTC
.	.	TRBV5-6	TRBJ1-6	CASSSNNSPLHF	TGTGCCAGCAGCTCCAATAATTCACCCCTCCACTTT
.	.	TRBV15	TRBJ1-4	CATSRESRPTDGKLFF	TGTGCCACCAGCAGAGAAAGCCGACCCACAGATGGAAAACTGTTTTTT
TRBD1	.	TRBV5-1	TRBJ2-5	CASSLAPGQQETQYF	TGCGCCAGCAGCTTGGCTCCGGGACAGCAAGAGACCCAGTACTTC
.	.	TRBV15	TRBJ2-1	CATSRGVGSYNEQFF	TGTGCCACCAGCAGGGGCGTGGGCTCCTACAATGAGCAGTTCTTC
.	.	TRBV7-8	TRBJ1-1	CALHRTNQNTEAFF	TGTGCCTTGCATCGTACGAACCAGAACACTGAAGCTTTCTTT
.	.	TRBV19	TRBJ1-5	CASSILPGHSGSNQPQHF	TGTGCCAGTAGTATCCTCCCGGGACACTCTGGCAGCAATCAGCCCCAGCATTTT
.	.	TRBV19	TRBJ1-5	CASSIDRRPNQPQHF	TGTGCCAGTAGTATTGACAGGCGCCCTAATCAGCCCCAGCATTTT
.	.	TRBV6-6	TRBJ1-2	CASRARTDGHYGYTF	TGTGCCAGCAGGGCCAGGACGGACGGGCACTATGGCTACACCTTC
.	.	TRBV3-1/TRBV3-2	TRBJ1-4	CASSQSPTNEKLFF	TGTGCCAGCAGCCAATCGCCAACTAATGAAAAACTGTTTTTT
.	.	TRBV13	TRBJ1-1	CASSSGGVGTEAFF	TGTGCCAGCAGCTCCGGAGGGGTGGGCACTGAAGCTTTCTTT
TRBD1	.	TRBV2	TRBJ1-1	CASSTFGTGGRRETEAFF	TGTGCCAGCAGTACTTTCGGGACAGGGGGACGGCGTGAGACTGAAGCTTTCTTT
.	.	TRBV5-6	TRBJ1-2	CASSLGGGYTF	TGTGCCAGCAGCTTGGGAGGCGGCTACACCTTC
.	.	TRBV18	TRBJ1-1	CASSPPLTGNTEAFF	TGTGCCAGCTCACCACCGCTGACAGGGAACACTGAAGCTTTCTTT
.	.	TRBV6-5	TRBJ1-1	CASSYSRNGNTEAFF	TGTGCCAGCAGTTACTCGAGGAATGGGAACACTGAAGCTTTCTTT
.	.	TRBV3-1/TRBV3-2	TRBJ2-2	CASSQGQGGGRVNTGELFF	TGTGCCAGCAGCCAAGGACAAGGGGGTGGCAGGGTGAACACCGGGGAGCTGTTTTTT
TRBD1	.	TRBV9	TRBJ1-5	CASSPGTGDLWSNQPQHF	TGTGCCAGCAGCCCCGGGACAGGGGATCTTTGGAGCAATCAGCCCCAGCATTTT
.	.	TRBV19	TRBJ1-1	CASSERGGDTEAFF	TGTGCCAGTAGTGAACGGGGAGGGGACACTGAAGCTTTCTTT
.	.	TRBV6-6	TRBJ1-1	CASTEVDMNTEAFF	TGTGCCAGCACCGAGGTGGATATGAACACTGAAGCTTTCTTT
.	.	TRBV28	TRBJ2-5	CASSLTEETQYF	TGTGCCAGCAGTTTGACCGAAGAGACCCAGTACTTC
.	.	TRBV10-3	TRBJ1-4	CAISAKRQEKLFF	TGTGCCATCAGTGCAAAGAGGCAGGAAAAACTGTTTTTT
.	few	TRBV3-1/TRBV3-2	TRBJ1-2	CASSQDPLGGYTF	TGTGCCAGCAGCCAAGATCCCCTTGGGGGCTACACCTTC
.	.	TRBV28	TRBJ1-2	CASSVYNYGYTF	TGTGCCAGCTCAGTGTACAACTATGGCTACACCTTC
.	.	TRBV2	TRBJ2-5	CASSGPGTYQETQYF	TGTGCCAGCAGTGGACCCGGGACCTACCAAGAGACCCAGTACTTC
TRBD2	.	TRBV3-1/TRBV3-2	TRBJ2-7	CASSQVVQRGDEQYF	TGTGCCAGCAGCCAAGTGGTCCAGCGGGGGGATGAGCAGTACTTC